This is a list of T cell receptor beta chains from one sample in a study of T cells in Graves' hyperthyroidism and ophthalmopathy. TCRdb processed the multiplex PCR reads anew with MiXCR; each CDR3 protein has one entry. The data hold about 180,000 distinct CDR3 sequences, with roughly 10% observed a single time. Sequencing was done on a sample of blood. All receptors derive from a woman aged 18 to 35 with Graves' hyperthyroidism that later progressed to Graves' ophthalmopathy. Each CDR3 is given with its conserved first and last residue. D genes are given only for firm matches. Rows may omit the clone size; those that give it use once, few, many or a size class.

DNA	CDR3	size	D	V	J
TGTGCCAGTAGTATGATAAGGCCGACGGACGGGAATGAAAAACTGTTTTTT	CASSMIRPTDGNEKLFF	many	-	TRBV19	TRBJ1-4
TGTGCCACCTTCTCCCCTCATTACAATGAGCAGTTCTTC	CATFSPHYNEQFF	many	-	TRBV28	TRBJ2-1
TGCAGTGCTAGGGTAAATGAAAAACTGTTTTTT	CSARVNEKLFF	few	-	TRBV20-1	TRBJ1-4
TGTGCCAGCAGCGTAGAAGGGTTTGGGGACTATGGCTACACCTTC	CASSVEGFGDYGYTF	-	-	TRBV9	TRBJ1-2
TGTGCCAGCAGCCAGTTCCCCTACGAGCAGTACTTC	CASSQFPYEQYF	many	-	TRBV3-1	TRBJ2-7
TGCAGTGCTCCGACAGGGGGCGAAGGCGATTCACCCCTCCACTTT	CSAPTGGEGDSPLHF	few	TRBD1	TRBV20-1	TRBJ1-6
TGTGCCAGCAGTTTATCTCCGACAGCCATATTGTACTTC	CASSLSPTAILYF	many	-	TRBV27	TRBJ2-5
TGTGCCAGCAGCTTAGATCTACCCTCGAACAGGGGGCCGTGGGAAAAACTGTTTTTT	CASSLDLPSNRGPWEKLFF	-	TRBD1	TRBV7-9	TRBJ1-4
TGTGCCAGCAGGGGTGACAGGTTACTGAATCAGCCCCAGCATTTT	CASRGDRLLNQPQHF	many	-	TRBV2	TRBJ1-5
TGCGCCAGCAGCTTAGACGGGACCACCTACGAGCAGTACTTC	CASSLDGTTYEQYF	many	-	TRBV5-1	TRBJ2-7
TGTGCCAGCAGCCTCTTGACAGGCGGGAACACTGAAACTTTCTTT	CASSLLTGGNTETFF	few	-	TRBV7-9	TRBJ1-1
TGTGCCTGGAGCGCCGGGAGGCGGCTAAACTATGGCTACACCTTC	CAWSAGRRLNYGYTF	-	-	TRBV30	TRBJ1-2
TGTGCCAGCAGTGGGGACTTATACGAGCAGTACTTC	CASSGDLYEQYF	many	-	TRBV2	TRBJ2-7
TGCGCCAGCAGCCAAGGGCGGCAGCCAGCCTACGAGCAGTACTTC	CASSQGRQPAYEQYF	few	-	TRBV4-1	TRBJ2-7
TGTGCCAGCGACAAAGAGAGACCCCTCCACTTT	CASDKERPLHF	many	-	TRBV14	TRBJ1-6
TGTGCCAGCAGTTTATCGTTCTCTAGCGGGAGGGCATTAGATACGCAGTATTTT	CASSLSFSSGRALDTQYF	many	TRBD2	TRBV27	TRBJ2-3
TGCGCCAGCAGCGGAGACACTTACAATGAGCAGTTCTTC	CASSGDTYNEQFF	many	-	TRBV5-1	TRBJ2-1